A single sample is the source of the 7 T cell receptor beta chains below, sequenced in a study of CD8+ T cells in alopecia areata. As the sequencing template, cDNA was produced by extracting RNA and reverse transcribing it. Clones were read by immunoSEQ multiplex PCR, and TCRdb kept only the in-frame ones, dropping some. Listed for the sample are approximately 110,000 clones, none seen a single time. The sequencing input was lesional skin. The receptors here all came from a C3H/HeJ mouse with alopecia areata. MHC haplotype of the mouse line: H2-k.

Points on this clone: Gene and germline names: mouse. With the read ending 4 residues before the CDR3 end, the germline J gene is used to fill in that end. V and J are TRBV13-3 and TRBJ1-1; 7 bases are shared with TRBD1. CDR3 length: 12 amino acids. Germline CDR1 and CDR2: NNHDY and SYVADS. The sequenced CDR3 bases are TGTGCCAGCAGCGACAGGGTCGCA. It yields the protein CASSDRVA. The entire CDR3 is CASSDRVAEVFF.

This clone has at least ten counts. Germline and genes here are mouse. The CDR3 is cut off 4 residues early in the read; its end comes from the germline J gene. The J gene is TRBJ2-1, the V gene TRBV13-3; D may be TRBD2 (7 bases). The germline gives CDR1 NNHDY, CDR2 SYVADS. V dropped 5 bases and J dropped 1 base, with 13 bases sitting between them. The CDR3 extends over 15 amino acids. The DNA read from the CDR3 is TGTGCCAGCAGCTTCTCTGGGGGCAACTATGCT. This codes for CASSFSGGNYA. The CDR3, in full, reads CASSFSGGNYAEQFF.

A word on this clone: Gene names and germline match the mouse. CDR3 DNA (partial): TGTGCCAGCAGTATAAAGGACAAATAT. Protein: CASSIKDKY. The full CDR3 protein reads CASSIKDKYEQYF. J is TRBJ2-7 and V is TRBV19; tentative D call: TRBD1 (5 bases). The read falls 4 residues short of the CDR3 end, and the missing part is taken from the germline J gene. The CDR3 extends over 13 amino acids. Germline V gene lookup returns CDR1 FNHDT and CDR2 SITEND (reference sequence).

This clone showed up just a few times. The genes and germline here are from mouse. CDR3 DNA (partial): TGTGCCAGCAGTGATTTTGGGGGAAGTCAAAAC. It translates to CASSDFGGSQN. The entire CDR3 protein is CASSDFGGSQNTLYF. This chain connects TRBV13-3 to TRBJ2-4; D is perhaps TRBD2 (6 bases). Read sequence stops 4 residues before the CDR3 end, and the germline J gene provides the missing end. The V gene's germline CDR1 is NNHDY and CDR2 SYVADS. Trimming left V 1 base short and J 0 bases short, with 9 bases between. The CDR3 has 15 amino acids.

Regarding this clone: The gene names here belong to mouse. The read terminates 4 residues before the CDR3 end, so the remaining end is supplied by the germline J gene. The chain has TRBV1 and TRBJ2-2; weak D call: TRBD1 (7 bases). The CDR3 spans 15 residues. Trimming removed 4 bases at V and 4 bases at J, with 13 bases between. The germline gives CDR1 NSQYPW, CDR2 LRSPGD (reference sequence). The CDR3 bases that were read are TGCACCTGCAGTGAGGGGGCGCGGAGCACCGGG. Encoded protein: CTCSEGARSTG. The CDR3, in full, reads CTCSEGARSTGQLYF.

This clone came up a few times. The genes and germline here are from mouse. With the read ending 4 residues before the CDR3 end, the germline J gene is used to fill in that end. This sequence joins TRBV13-3 and TRBJ2-2, with 9 bases that match TRBD1. This CDR3 spans 16 amino acids. Trimming cost V 0 bases and J 4 bases; bases outside gene matches: 4. Per germline, CDR1 NNHDY and CDR2 SYVADS. CDR3 DNA, as far as it was read: TGTGCCAGCAGTGATGGGACAGGGGTTTCCACCGGG. Translating gives CASSDGTGVSTG. The whole CDR3 region reads CASSDGTGVSTGQLYF. Supplemented by reference TRBV13-3 and TRBJ2-2, the full variable domain reads EAAVTQSPRSKVAVTGGKVTLSCHQTNNHDYMYWYRQDTGHGLRLIHYSYVADSTEKGDIPDGYKASRPSQENFSLILELASLSQTAVYFCASSDGTGVSTGQLYFGEGSKLTVL.

This clone has more than one count but fewer than ten. Germline and genes: mouse. The CDR3 is cut off 4 residues early in the read; its end comes from the germline J gene. The chain joins TRBV13-3 to TRBJ1-4; 9 bases agree with TRBD1. Germline CDR1 NNHDY, CDR2 SYVADS. The CDR3 runs 16 residues. The V and J ends lost 0 bases and 4 bases, in that order; junction bases with no gene match: 4. The part of the CDR3 DNA that was read is TGTGCCAGCAGTGATGAGCAGACAGGGGGCAACGAA. Translating gives CASSDEQTGGNE. The full CDR3 reads CASSDEQTGGNERLFF.